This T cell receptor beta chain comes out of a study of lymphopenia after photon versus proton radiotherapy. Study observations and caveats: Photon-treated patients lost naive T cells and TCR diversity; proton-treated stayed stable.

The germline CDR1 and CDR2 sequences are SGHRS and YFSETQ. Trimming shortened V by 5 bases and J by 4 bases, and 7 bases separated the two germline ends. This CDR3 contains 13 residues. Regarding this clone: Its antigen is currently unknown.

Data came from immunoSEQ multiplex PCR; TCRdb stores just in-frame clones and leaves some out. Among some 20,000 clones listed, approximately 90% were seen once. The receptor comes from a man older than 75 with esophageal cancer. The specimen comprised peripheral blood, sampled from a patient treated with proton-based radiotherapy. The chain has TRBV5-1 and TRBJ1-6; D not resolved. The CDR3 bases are TGCGCCAGCAGTCGGGAGTATAATTCACCCCTCCACTTT. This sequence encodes CASSREYNSPLHF.